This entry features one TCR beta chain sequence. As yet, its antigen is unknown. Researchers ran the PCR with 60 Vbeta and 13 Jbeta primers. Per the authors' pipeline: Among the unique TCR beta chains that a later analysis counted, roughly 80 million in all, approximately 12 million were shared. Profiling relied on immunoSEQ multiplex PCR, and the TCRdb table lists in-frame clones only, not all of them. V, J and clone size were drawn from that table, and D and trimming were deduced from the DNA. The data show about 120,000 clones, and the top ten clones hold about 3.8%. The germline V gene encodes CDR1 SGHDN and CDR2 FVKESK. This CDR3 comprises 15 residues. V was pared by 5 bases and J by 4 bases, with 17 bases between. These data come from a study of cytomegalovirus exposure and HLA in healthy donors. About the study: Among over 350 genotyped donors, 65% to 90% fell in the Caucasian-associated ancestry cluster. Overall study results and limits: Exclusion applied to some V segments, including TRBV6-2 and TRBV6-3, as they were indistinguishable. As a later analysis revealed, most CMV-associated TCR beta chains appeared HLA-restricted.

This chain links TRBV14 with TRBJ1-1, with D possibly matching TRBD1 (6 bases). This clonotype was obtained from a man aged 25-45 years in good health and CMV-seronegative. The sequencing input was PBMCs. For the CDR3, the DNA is TGTGCCAGCAGCGGCCGGACAGCTCGAGGCACTGAAGCTTTCTTT. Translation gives CASSGRTARGTEAFF.